The 10 T cell receptor beta chains presented below share a single source sample, sequenced in a study of cytomegalovirus exposure and HLA in healthy donors. Profiling relied on immunoSEQ multiplex PCR, and the TCRdb table lists in-frame clones only, not all of them. This table has some 170,000 clones, around 82% appearing once. The material sequenced was PBMCs. The receptors shown here come from a young man in good health and CMV-seropositive.

The chain recombines TRBV30 with TRBJ2-6; D is possibly TRBD1 (6 bases). With 0 bases removed from V and 0 bases from J, the gap between germline ends came to 6 bases. CDR1 and CDR2 from the germline V gene are GTSNPN and SVGIG (reference sequence). This CDR3 is 15 amino acids long. CDR3 bases: TGTGCCTGGAGTGTAGGGGGCTCTGGGGCCAACGTCCTGACTTTC. Its translation is CAWSVGGSGANVLTF.

V and J are TRBV2 and TRBJ2-3; the match to TRBD2 covers 12 bases. V trimming: 5 bases; J trimming: 0 bases; junction bases outside the gene matches: 12. The CDR3 loop spans 19 amino acids. Germline V gives CDR1 SNHLY, CDR2 FYNNEI. The DNA for the CDR3 is TGTGCCAGCAGTCAAAGGCGGCTAGCGGGGGGGACTAGCACAGATACGCAGTATTTT. Translated, it gives CASSQRRLAGGTSTDTQYF.

The chain links TRBV7-9 to TRBJ2-3; TRBD1 matches 9 bases. V dropped 4 bases and J dropped 4; count of bases not matched to a gene: 6. The CDR3 extends over 15 amino acids. The germline V gene has CDR1 SEHNR and CDR2 FQNEAQ (reference sequence). CDR3 coding DNA: TGTGCCAGCAGCTCCGGGACAGGGATCCCAGATACGCAGTATTTT. This gives the protein CASSSGTGIPDTQYF.

The chain employs TRBV7-6 and TRBJ2-7; tentative D call: TRBD2 (6 bases). The CDR3 covers 17 residues. The germline V gene encodes CDR1 SGHVS and CDR2 FNYEAQ. V shed 0 bases and J shed 3 bases, with 18 bases lying between them. The CDR3 sequence is CASSLAGWDSQGYEQYF. In DNA, the CDR3 is TGTGCCAGCAGCTTAGCTGGGTGGGACTCCCAGGGCTACGAGCAGTACTTC.

V gene TRBV30 combines with J gene TRBJ2-7; perhaps TRBD1 as D (6 bases). CDR1 is GTSNPN and CDR2 is SVGIG in the germline V gene (reference sequence). Trimming shortened V by 3 bases and J by 1 base, and 25 bases separated the two germline ends. The CDR3 consists of 18 residues. The CDR3 loop reads CAWSISPFSSGASYEQYF. The CDR3 DNA reads TGTGCCTGGAGCATCTCCCCTTTTTCTTCAGGGGCGTCCTACGAGCAGTACTTC.

The gene calls are TRBV18 and TRBJ2-3, with 7 positions matching TRBD2. Germline V gives CDR1 KGHSH, CDR2 LQKENI. After removal of 2 bases from V and 2 bases from J, the junction contained 7 bases not matched to a gene. This CDR3 has 16 residues. The CDR3 bases are TGTGCCAGCTCACCAGGGCAGGGAGGGATCACAGATACGCAGTATTTT. This translates into CASSPGQGGITDTQYF.

The chain employs TRBV27 and TRBJ2-7; D may be TRBD2 (5 bases). This CDR3 comprises 13 residues. The V gene's germline CDR1 is MNHEY and CDR2 SMNVEV (reference sequence). V lost 7 bases and J lost 6, with 16 bases in between. CDR3 protein: CASIRRHGGEQYF. DNA for the CDR3: TGTGCCAGCATACGGCGCCACGGAGGCGAGCAGTACTTC.

The chain has TRBV27 and TRBJ2-3; 11 nucleotides line up with TRBD2. The CDR3 consists of 18 residues. CDR1 is MNHEY and CDR2 is SMNVEV in the germline V gene (reference sequence). V lost 6 bases to trimming and J lost 2 bases; unmatched junction nucleotides: 13. CDR3 coding DNA: TGTGCCAGCAGAGCTTGGGAGGCTAGCGGGGGGCACACAGATACGCAGTATTTT. It codes for CASRAWEASGGHTDTQYF.

The chain links TRBV28 to TRBJ2-6, with D tentatively TRBD2 (5 bases). Germline assignment: CDR1 MDHEN and CDR2 SYDVKM. The CDR3 covers 14 residues. Trimming shortened V by 6 bases and J by 1 base, and 7 bases separated the two germline ends. As DNA, the CDR3 is TGTGCCAGCAGACTAGGTTCTGGGGCCAACGTCCTGACTTTC. As protein: CASRLGSGANVLTF.

This clone came up a few times. This rearrangement joins TRBV2 to TRBJ1-2, with 7 bases that match TRBD1. Germline V gene data show CDR1 as SNHLY and CDR2 as FYNNEI. The CDR3 totals 14 residues. V lost 3 bases to trimming and J lost 3 bases; unmatched junction nucleotides: 4. This chain's CDR3 is CASSDGGGYYGYTF. The CDR3 nucleotides read TGTGCCAGCAGTGACGGAGGGGGCTACTATGGCTACACCTTC.